This entry lists 16 T cell receptor beta chains sequenced from one sample in a study of shared clonotypes between healthy human individuals. Clones were sequenced by immunoSEQ multiplex PCR, and TCRdb holds only the in-frame ones, with some missing. This table has around 2.5 million clones, 93% appearing once. Sequencing was done on a sample of naive CD4+ T cells from PBMCs. The subset was: CD45RA+ positively selected. The receptors stem from a man younger than 35 in good health. Some clones in this sample may be carry-over from other donors' samples.

The chain employs TRBV11-3 and TRBJ2-3; D call uncertain. This CDR3 is 14 amino acids long. From germline, CDR1 is SGHNT and CDR2 YENEEA. V dropped 2 bases and J dropped 0 bases, with 6 bases sitting between them. The CDR3 loop reads CASSLTPSTDTQYF. In nucleotides, the CDR3 is TGTGCCAGCAGCTTAACCCCCAGCACAGATACGCAGTATTTT.

The rearrangement uses TRBV6-5 and TRBJ1-4; a possible D gene is TRBD1 (6 bases). Trimming left V 6 bases short and J 11 bases short, with 19 bases between. Germline assignment: CDR1 MNHEY and CDR2 SVGAGI. The CDR3 runs 14 residues. CDR3 sequence (DNA): TGTGCCAGCAGCCCCCAGGGGACCTTGACGAAACTGTTTTTT. Residues: CASSPQGTLTKLFF.

As DNA, the CDR3 is TGTGCCATCAGTAGGGCCCAAAGGGACGAGCCCCAGCATTTT. Amino acids: CAISRAQRDEPQHF. The chain couples TRBV10-3 to TRBJ1-5; D is possibly TRBD1 (5 bases). The V end lost 5 bases, the J end lost 8 bases, and 16 bases lay between the germline ends. The CDR3 is 14 amino acids. Germline V CDR1 and CDR2: ENHRY, SYGVKD.

The chain combines TRBV5-4 with TRBJ1-5, with TRBD1 matching over 7 bases. The CDR3 runs 15 residues. Germline CDR1 SGHNT, CDR2 YYREEE (reference sequence). V lost 4 bases and J lost 0; bases outside the gene matches: 4. CDR3 DNA: TGTGCCAGCAGCATAGGGACAGCTAGCAATCAGCCCCAGCATTTT. This gives the protein CASSIGTASNQPQHF.

V is TRBV2 and J is TRBJ2-1; no clear D gene. Germline V gene lookup returns CDR1 SNHLY and CDR2 FYNNEI. The length of the CDR3 is 11 residues. The ends were cut back, 3 bases at V and 7 bases at J, with 4 bases in the middle. The CDR3 DNA sequence: TGTGCCAGCAGTGAGGAGAATGAGCAGTTCTTC. Its protein product is CASSEENEQFF. Looking up the rest from reference TRBV2 and TRBJ2-1 gives the full variable domain: EPEVTQTPSHQVTQMGQEVILRCVPISNHLYFYWYRQILGQKVEFLVSFYNNEISEKSEIFDDQFSVERPDGSNFTLKIRSTKLEDSAMYFCASSEENEQFFGPGTRLTVL.

This chain links TRBV5-1 with TRBJ2-3, with a tentative D call TRBD1 (6 bases). CDR1 and CDR2 (germline): SGHRS, YFSETQ. The length of the CDR3 is 17 residues. V dropped 0 bases and J dropped 2 bases, with 16 bases sitting between them. The CDR3 sequence is CASSLAPVQGITDTQYF. In DNA form, the CDR3 reads TGCGCCAGCAGCTTGGCTCCGGTTCAGGGGATCACAGATACGCAGTATTTT.

The chain employs TRBV30 and TRBJ2-7, with TRBD1 as a possible D gene (6 bases). V was pared by 0 bases and J by 4 bases, with 16 bases between. The CDR3 is 15 residues long. The germline V gene has CDR1 GTSNPN and CDR2 SVGIG (reference sequence). The CDR3 coding sequence is TGTGCCTGGAGTGTACTTGGGGGCAGGGATTACGAGCAGTACTTC. It codes for CAWSVLGGRDYEQYF.

The chain employs TRBV4-2 and TRBJ2-7, with TRBD1 as a possible D gene (5 bases). Germline CDR1 is LGHNA and CDR2 is YNFKEQ. The CDR3 is 13 amino acids. V lost 4 bases, J lost 3 bases, and 10 bases lay in between. Here the CDR3 reads CASSPPGRYEQYF. CDR3 coding DNA: TGTGCCAGCAGCCCTCCAGGGCGCTACGAGCAGTACTTC.

Only one count was recorded for this clone. The chain recombines TRBV7-2 with TRBJ1-1; D is uncertain. The CDR3 has 14 residues. Germline lookup yields CDR1 SGHTA and CDR2 FQGNSA. V lost 1 base to trimming and J lost 1 base, with 7 bases between them. As DNA, the CDR3 is TGTGCCAGCAGCTTAGGGTCCAGGAACACTGAAGCTTTCTTT. This sequence encodes CASSLGSRNTEAFF.

A note on this clone: Other DNA sequences in this specimen translate into the identical CDR3. The chain carries TRBV18 and TRBJ1-1; 7 bases align to TRBD1. Losses at the gene ends were 3 bases for V and 1 base for J; bases not matched to a gene: 5. Germline V gives CDR1 KGHSH, CDR2 LQKENI. The CDR3 runs 15 residues. The CDR3 DNA reads TGTGCCAGCTCACCCTCCCGACAGGGGAACACTGAAGCTTTCTTT. Protein sequence: CASSPSRQGNTEAFF.

The gene calls are TRBV2 and TRBJ2-1; 12 bases fit TRBD1. V lost 6 bases and J lost 15; bases outside the gene matches: 15. Per the germline V gene, CDR1 is SNHLY and CDR2 is FYNNEI. The CDR3 sequence is 15 residues long. CDR3 bases: TGTGCCAGCAGCGCACCGGGACAGGGGGCCACATTTTCGTTCTTC. Amino acid sequence: CASSAPGQGATFSFF.

The rearrangement links TRBV6-1 to TRBJ1-4; no clear D. The CDR3 runs to 14 residues. CDR1 is MNHNS, CDR2 SASEGT, per germline. The V and J ends lost 8 bases and 6 bases respectively, with 16 bases between them. The CDR3 DNA is TGTGCCAGCTCCGTCTTAGTGGGTGATGAAAAACTGTTTTTT. It is translated as CASSVLVGDEKLFF.

The genes are TRBV5-6 and TRBJ2-1; D uncertain. Germline values: CDR1 SGHDT, CDR2 YYEEEE. This CDR3 spans 16 amino acids. V was trimmed by 1 base and J by 2 bases, leaving 13 bases between them. The chain's CDR3 is CASSLFSGPAYNEQFF. In DNA, the CDR3 is TGTGCCAGCAGCTTGTTTTCCGGTCCAGCCTACAATGAGCAGTTCTTC.

A remark on this clone: At the DNA level, this CDR3 is encoded by other sequences in the same sample as well. V usage is TRBV5-4 and J usage is TRBJ2-7; tentatively, D is TRBD1 or TRBD2 (5 bases each). CDR3 length: 14 residues. The V gene's germline CDR1 is SGHNT and CDR2 YYREEE (reference sequence). The V gene lost 0 bases and the J gene lost 1 base, with 8 bases spanning the gap. The CDR3 protein is CASSLAGPSYEQYF. CDR3 DNA sequence: TGTGCCAGCAGCTTGGCGGGGCCTTCCTACGAGCAGTACTTC.

As regards this clone: The identical CDR3 is also encoded by other nucleotide sequences in the sample. This chain joins TRBV4-3 and TRBJ2-3; TRBD1 matches at 7 bases. Germline assignment: CDR1 LGHNA and CDR2 YSLEER. V gave up 4 bases and J gave up 3 bases; unmatched junction bases: 1. The CDR3 contains 13 residues. The CDR3 protein is CASSRQGTDTQYF. CDR3 coding DNA: TGCGCCAGCAGCCGACAGGGAACAGATACGCAGTATTTT.

The chain uses TRBV6-4 and TRBJ2-3; TRBD2 aligns across 9 bases. There are 15 residues in the CDR3. CDR1 and CDR2 (germline): MRHNA, SNTAGT. Trimming removed 4 bases from V and 2 bases from J; junction bases left unmatched: 4. The CDR3 sequence is CASSAAGGDTDTQYF. The CDR3 DNA follows: TGTGCCAGCAGTGCGGCGGGAGGGGACACAGATACGCAGTATTTT.